Listed below are T cell receptor beta chains from one sample, sequenced in a study of control samples from healthy donors and cancer patients. The repertoire was sequenced with immunoSEQ multiplex PCR; TCRdb's copy has only in-frame clones and lacks some. Of about 19,000 clones in the sample, 80% to 85% were seen once. Sequenced sample: PBMCs. These receptors were collected from a man older than 75 with head and neck cancer. Each CDR3 is given with its conserved first and last residue. Each record gives: D gene, J gene, clone size, V gene, CDR3 DNA, CDR3 protein. The D gene is left open where the match is weak. The size entry is marked missing in some rows and otherwise reads once, few, many or a size class.

>.|TRBJ2-7|few|TRBV28
TGTGCCAGCTCGCCCGCCGGTAACACCTACGAGCAGTACTTC
CASSPAGNTYEQYF
>TRBD1|TRBJ2-7|once|TRBV5-5
TGTGCCAGCAGGGATGGACAGGGGGGGTATACCGAGCAGTACTTC
CASRDGQGGYTEQYF
>TRBD2|TRBJ2-3|.|TRBV10-3
TGTGCCATCAGCGCGACTAGCGGGGCTCAGGATACGCAGTATTTT
CAISATSGAQDTQYF
>.|TRBJ1-3|.|TRBV2
TGTGCCAGCTCACAGGCCTCTGGAAACACCATATATTTT
CASSQASGNTIYF
>.|TRBJ1-2|once|TRBV19
TGTGCCAGTAGTAAGGAGACAGGACTATATGGCTACACCTTC
CASSKETGLYGYTF
>.|TRBJ2-7|few|TRBV12-5
TGTGCTCGTCGGACTACCGATTACGAGCAGTACTTC
CARRTTDYEQYF
>.|TRBJ1-2|.|TRBV5-6
TGTGCCAGCAGCTTACTTAACCGGGCTCCCTATGGCTACACCTTC
CASSLLNRAPYGYTF
>TRBD2|TRBJ2-4|.|TRBV7-9
TGTGCCAGCAGTCCCACTAGCGGGGGGAAAAACATTCAGTACTTC
CASSPTSGGKNIQYF
>.|TRBJ2-2|.|TRBV10-1
TGCGCCAGCACCGCGGGGATGAACACCGGGGAGCTGTTTTTT
CASTAGMNTGELFF
>.|TRBJ1-2|.|TRBV2
TGTGCCAGCAGTGATGCAGGCGGATATGGCTACACCTTC
CASSDAGGYGYTF
>TRBD2|TRBJ2-3|.|TRBV19
TGTGCCAGTAGTATTCTAGCGGGAGGCAGCACAGATACGCAGTATTTT
CASSILAGGSTDTQYF
>.|TRBJ2-7|.|TRBV27
TGTGCCAGCAGTTCCCCGGGAGACGGTCCCTACGAGCAGTACTTC
CASSSPGDGPYEQYF
>.|TRBJ2-2|.|TRBV5-4
TGTGCCAGCAGCCCTCGGCCGGGAACGAACACCGGGGAGCTGTTTTTT
CASSPRPGTNTGELFF
>TRBD2|TRBJ2-3|.|TRBV7-3
TGTGCCAGTTCAGCGGGAGCTGTAGATACGCAGTATTTT
CASSAGAVDTQYF
>.|TRBJ2-1|.|TRBV20-1
TGCAGTGCTAGTAATCGCGTAGCGGACTACAATGAGCAGTTCTTC
CSASNRVADYNEQFF
>.|TRBJ2-1|.|TRBV10-3
TGTGCCATCAGTGTCATAGCGGAGAGCTCCTACAATGAGCAGTTCTTC
CAISVIAESSYNEQFF
>TRBD1|TRBJ1-3|.|TRBV4-1
TGCGCCAGCAGCCCAGGGGGGGCCGACTCTGGAAACACCATATATTTT
CASSPGGADSGNTIYF
>TRBD1|TRBJ1-2|.|TRBV5-1
TGCGCCAGCAGCCCAACGGGACAGGGAAACTATGGCTACACCTTC
CASSPTGQGNYGYTF
>.|TRBJ1-6|.|TRBV7-9
TGTGCCAGCAGCCTCCCAACAGGGCTCCCTAATTCACCCCTCCACTTT
CASSLPTGLPNSPLHF
>.|TRBJ1-6|.|TRBV23-1
TGCGCCAGCAGCGACGCCAGATATAATTCACCCCTCCACTTT
CASSDARYNSPLHF
>.|TRBJ2-7|.|TRBV7-9
TGTGCCAGCAGCCCCGGCTACGAGCAGTACTTC
CASSPGYEQYF
>TRBD1|TRBJ2-5|.|TRBV19
TGTGCCAGTAGTACCGACAGGGAAGAGACCCAGTACTTC
CASSTDREETQYF
>TRBD1|TRBJ1-2|.|TRBV11-2
TGTGCCAGCAGCTTAGATCGTGGACAGGGAGATGGCTACACCTTC
CASSLDRGQGDGYTF
>TRBD2|TRBJ2-1|.|TRBV7-2
TGTGCCAGCAGCCCTCAAAGCGGGAGCTCCTACAATGAGCAGTTCTTC
CASSPQSGSSYNEQFF
>TRBD2|TRBJ2-5|few|TRBV5-1
TGCGCCAGCAGCTTACTAGCGGGGGCCCAGGAGACCCAGTACTTC
CASSLLAGAQETQYF
>.|TRBJ2-3|.|TRBV19
TGTGCCACGAACGGGGCCTTGTCCACAGATACGCAGTATTTT
CATNGALSTDTQYF
>.|TRBJ1-5|few|TRBV9
TGTGCCAGCAGCGTAGTAGAGGATAGCAATCAGCCCCAGCATTTT
CASSVVEDSNQPQHF
>.|TRBJ2-3|.|TRBV19
TGTGCCAGTAGTATCCTAGGGGCCCAAGATACGCAGTATTTT
CASSILGAQDTQYF
>TRBD1|TRBJ2-2|.|TRBV6-2/TRBV6-3
TGTGCCAGCAGTGCGAACAGGGGCGCCGGGGAGCTGTTTTTT
CASSANRGAGELFF
>TRBD1|TRBJ1-5|.|TRBV25-1
TGTGCCAGCTTAGACAGGGGGAACAATCAGCCCCAGCATTTT
CASLDRGNNQPQHF
>.|TRBJ2-1|.|TRBV7-3
TGTGCCAGCAGCTTAGACAGCGGTGAGCAGTTCTTC
CASSLDSGEQFF
>TRBD1|TRBJ1-2|once|TRBV27
TGTGCCAGCAGTTTAGTGCAGGGGGCGCCTGGCTACACCTTC
CASSLVQGAPGYTF
>TRBD1|TRBJ2-2|.|TRBV9
TGTGCCAGCAGCCCCAGGACAGGGCTGCGAGGGGAGCTGTTTTTT
CASSPRTGLRGELFF
>.|TRBJ1-1|.|TRBV15
TGTGCCACCAGCAGCCCCTTTACGGGAAACCCTGAGAGGGTCTTT
CATSSPFTGNPERVF
>TRBD1|TRBJ1-1|.|TRBV6-5
TGTGCCAGCAGGCAACTAGGACAGGTAAACACTGAAGCTTTCTTT
CASRQLGQVNTEAFF
>.|TRBJ2-1|.|TRBV4-3
TGCGCCAGCAGCCAAGACAGGGGACCTTACAATGAGCAGTTCTTC
CASSQDRGPYNEQFF
>.|TRBJ2-1|.|TRBV11-2
TGTGCCAGCAGCTTGCAATGGGGGAGGGGGAGTGAGCAGTTCTTC
CASSLQWGRGSEQFF
>.|TRBJ1-1|.|TRBV7-3
TGTGCCAGCAGCTTAACGGGCAGGGTTGAAGCTTTCTTT
CASSLTGRVEAFF
>TRBD1|TRBJ2-7|once|TRBV5-1
TGCGCCAGCAGCCCCCGGGACAGGGTCTACGAGCAGTACTTC
CASSPRDRVYEQYF
>.|TRBJ2-3|.|TRBV11-2
TGTGCCAGCAGCTTCCCGGGAGTGCCAGATACGCAGTATTTT
CASSFPGVPDTQYF
>.|TRBJ1-2|.|TRBV21-1
TGTGCCAGCAGCCCTCGGACAGGCCAAGCTAACTATGGCTACACCTTC
CASSPRTGQANYGYTF
>TRBD2|TRBJ2-7|once|TRBV5-4
TGTGCCAGCAGCCTTGGGACTAGCGGGGGCTACGAGCAGTACTTC
CASSLGTSGGYEQYF
>.|TRBJ2-3|.|TRBV18
TGTGCCAGCTCACCACATGCGTGGGGCGGAGATACGCAGTATTTT
CASSPHAWGGDTQYF
>TRBD1|TRBJ1-1|.|TRBV5-1
TGCGCCAGCAGTATCGAAGGGACAGGGGTGAACACTGAAGCTTTCTTT
CASSIEGTGVNTEAFF
>.|TRBJ1-6|once|TRBV6-5
TGTGCCAGCAGTTCGGGGCCGTATAATTCACCCCTCCACTTT
CASSSGPYNSPLHF